The 17 T cell receptor beta chains in this list originate from one sample, sequenced in a study of regulatory T cells in long-lasting Graves disease. Documented time point: persistent/refractory GD, antithyroid drugs over 5 years with positive TRAb. From RNA extracted from PBMCs, the TCR library was made. Arm-PCR of CDR3 regions and iRepertoire HTBI primers were the basis on which TCR beta libraries were built. Each CDR3 protein is one row after TCRdb ran MiXCR on the multiplex PCR reads. The sample holds 500,000 to 800,000 distinct CDR3 sequences, around 30% seen once. The sequenced sample was peripheral blood mononuclear cells (PBMCs), obtained when the disease was refractory, from a patient treated with antithyroid drugs. The origin of the receptors is a female donor with Graves disease.

The table lists this clonotype with a few counts. The rearrangement joins TRBV30 to TRBJ2-7; D gene uncertain. Between the trimmed V and J ends, which lost 0 bases and 0 bases, there was a span of 6 bases. The CDR3 has 13 amino acids. CDR1 is GTSNPN, CDR2 SVGIG, per germline (reference sequence). CDR3 nucleotide sequence: TGTGCCTGGAGTGTGTCGACCTCCTACGAGCAGTACTTC. Encoded protein: CAWSVSTSYEQYF. The full variable domain, completed using reference TRBV30 and TRBJ2-7, is SQTIHQWPATLVQPVGSPLSLECTVEGTSNPNLYWYRQAAGRGLQLLFYSVGIGQISSEVPQNLSASRPQDRQFILSSKKLLLSDSGFYLCAWSVSTSYEQYFGPGTRLTVT.

The sample holds one count of this clonotype. The chain employs TRBV19 and TRBJ1-4, with TRBD1 matching 7 bases. This CDR3 comprises 13 residues. CDR1 is LNHDA and CDR2 is SQIVND in the germline V gene (reference sequence). After removal of 5 bases from V and 10 bases from J, the junction contained 7 bases not matched to a gene. CDR3 in DNA: TGTGCCAGTAGTTCGAGTAACAGGGGAAAACTGTTTTTT. Protein sequence: CASSSSNRGKLFF.

On this clonotype: An end of the junction differs from the germline gene, which may be a read error. The chain joins TRBV24-1 to TRBJ1-5; no definite D call. The CDR3 length is 15 residues. The germline V gene has CDR1 KGHDR and CDR2 SFDVKD. The CDR3 protein is CATSDAGDGNQPQHF. The CDR3 region has the DNA TGTGCCACCAGTGATGCCGGGGATGGCAATCAACCCCAGCATTTT.

V gene TRBV3-1 combines with J gene TRBJ1-1, with 7 bases lining up with TRBD1. With 5 bases clipped from V and 10 bases from J, the junction kept 7 bases outside the gene matches. CDR1 LGHDT and CDR2 YNNKEL come from the germline V gene (reference sequence). The CDR3 sequence is 12 residues long. CDR3 coding DNA: TGTGCCAGCAGCTTAAGGGGGCGCTCAGCTTTCTTT. Protein sequence: CASSLRGRSAFF.

The sample holds a few counts of this clonotype. The chain combines TRBV6-2 or TRBV6-3 with TRBJ1-1; a weak D match, TRBD1 (5 bases). The CDR3 loop spans 14 amino acids. Looked up from germline, CDR1 is MNHEY and CDR2 is SVGEGT. The ends were cut back, 6 bases at V and 1 base at J, with 12 bases in the middle. The CDR3 protein is CASRSGRENTEAFF. CDR3 sequence (DNA): TGTGCCAGCAGGTCGGGACGGGAGAACACTGAAGCTTTCTTT.

Details on this clonotype: In this CDR3 the conserved last residue, phenylalanine or tryptophan, is missing, so a read error is likely. This chain connects TRBV20-1 to TRBJ1-1; the match to TRBD1 covers 7 bases. The J segment lost 5 bases and the V segment lost 6 bases, leaving 6 bases of the junction unmatched. The length of the CDR3 is 12 residues. The germline CDR1 and CDR2 sequences are DFQATT and SNEGSKA (reference sequence). CDR3: CSADRVGTEAFI. The CDR3 DNA is TGCAGTGCCGACAGGGTGGGAACTGAAGCTTTCATT.

This clonotype has only a few counts. The chain links TRBV6-2 or TRBV6-3 to TRBJ1-2; 10 bases are shared with TRBD1. Germline CDR1 MNHEY, CDR2 SVGEGT. This CDR3 region has 17 residues. With V trimmed by 0 bases and J by 3 bases, 7 bases remained unmatched. In DNA, the CDR3 is TGTGCCAGCAGTTACTCGGGACAGGGGTATGAGGACTATGGCTACACCTTC. Amino acids: CASSYSGQGYEDYGYTF.

This clonotype was seen more than once but under ten times. The CDR3, as DNA: TGTGCCAGCCAGTTGGGGACAGTTCTCTACGAGCAGTACTTC. The encoded protein is CASQLGTVLYEQYF. This rearrangement joins TRBV19 to TRBJ2-7; 7 nucleotides match TRBD1. V dropped 9 bases and J dropped 3; count of bases not matched to a gene: 11. This CDR3 region has 14 residues. Per the germline V gene, CDR1 is LNHDA and CDR2 is SQIVND (reference sequence).

This clonotype came up a few times. V and J are TRBV6-1 and TRBJ1-5; tentatively, D is TRBD1 (5 bases). The V gene's germline CDR1 is MNHNS and CDR2 SASEGT. The CDR3 loop spans 15 amino acids. V lost 5 bases to trimming and J lost 4 bases, with 15 bases between them. The CDR3 bases are TGTGCCAGCAGTCCAGTGGCAGGGACGAATCAGCCCCAGCATTTT. Translating it yields CASSPVAGTNQPQHF.

This clonotype has a count of ten or more. A read error may produce the germline difference seen at one junction end. This chain links TRBV11-2 with TRBJ2-7; a weak D match, TRBD2 (7 bases). CDR3 length: 16 residues. CDR1 and CDR2 from the germline V gene are SGHAT and FQNNGV. CDR3 coding DNA: TGTGCCAGCAGAGACCAAGGGGGGGGCCGAGGGTACGAGCAATACTTC. Translating gives CASRDQGGGRGYEQYF.

This clonotype was counted only a few times. The rearrangement uses TRBV9 and TRBJ2-7; D is unclear. V lost 2 bases and J lost 2, with 11 bases in between. Germline V lookup: CDR1 SGDLS, CDR2 YYNGEE. CDR3 length: 14 amino acids. CDR3: CASSVGSQTYEQYF. Here the CDR3 DNA reads TGTGCCAGCAGCGTTGGTTCACAGACCTACGAGCAGTACTTC.

Many counts were recorded for this clonotype. CDR3 sequence (DNA): TGTGCCAGCAGTTTAGCCTCTCGGGGGCCCGGGGCCAACGTCCTGACTTTC. Its translation: CASSLASRGPGANVLTF. The V and J genes are TRBV12-3 or TRBV12-4 and TRBJ2-6; D could derive from TRBD1 or TRBD2 (6 bases each). Trimming left V 0 bases short and J 4 bases short, with 13 bases between. The CDR3 consists of 17 residues.

This clonotype was counted only a few times. The chain employs TRBV11-1 and TRBJ2-5; tentatively, D is TRBD2 (5 bases). The length of the CDR3 is 14 residues. V dropped 7 bases and J dropped 3 bases, with 15 bases sitting between them. Germline values: CDR1 SGHAT, CDR2 FQDESV (reference sequence). The CDR3 DNA is TGTGCCAGCACCCCCTCCCGGGGAGAAGAGACCCAGTACTTC. This encodes CASTPSRGEETQYF. The full variable domain, its missing parts supplied by reference TRBV11-1 and TRBJ2-5, is EAEVAQSPRYKITEKSQAVAFWCDPISGHATLYWYRQILGQGPELLVQFQDESVVDDSQLPKDRFSAERLKGVDSTLKIQPAELGDSAMYLCASTPSRGEETQYFGPGTRLLVL.

This clonotype was found a few times. V and J are TRBV20-1 and TRBJ1-1, with a weak D call TRBD1 (5 bases). CDR3 length equals 11 residues. V was pared by 3 bases and J by 4 bases, with 6 bases between. Germline values: CDR1 DFQATT, CDR2 SNEGSKA (reference sequence). This CDR3 is CSASGGTEAFF. CDR3 nucleotides: TGCAGTGCTAGTGGGGGCACTGAAGCTTTCTTT.

A word on this clonotype: A read error is possible here, since a much larger clone lies one base away. The genes are TRBV12-3 or TRBV12-4 and TRBJ2-5, with 13 bases that match TRBD2. The V segment lost 6 bases and the J segment 7 bases; nucleotides outside the gene matches: 17. The CDR3 has 18 residues. The CDR3 DNA reads TGTGCCAGCAGCTCACCGGGGACTAGCGGGACCAAGGGAGGGACCCAGTACTTC. Encoded protein: CASSSPGTSGTKGGTQYF.

This clonotype was seen just once. The V gene is TRBV6-1, the J gene TRBJ1-2; a possible D gene is TRBD1 (5 bases). Trimming shortened V by 3 bases and J by 4 bases, and 15 bases separated the two germline ends. The CDR3 has 15 residues. Germline V gives CDR1 MNHNS, CDR2 SASEGT. The CDR3 region is CASSEGGGVGYGYTF. CDR3 coding DNA: TGTGCCAGCAGTGAGGGGGGGGGAGTTGGCTATGGCTACACCTTC.

This clonotype was counted ten times or more. The chain links TRBV7-2 to TRBJ1-2, with a weak D call TRBD1 (5 bases). CDR3 length: 14 residues. Germline CDR1 reads SGHTA; CDR2 reads FQGNSA. V was trimmed by 5 bases and J by 4 bases, leaving 14 bases between them. In DNA, the CDR3 is TGTGCCAGCAGCCTAAGCCAGGGTATCTATGGCTACACCTTC. Its protein is CASSLSQGIYGYTF.